This T cell receptor beta chain came from a study of T cell responses to AZD1222 COVID-19 vaccine. Overall study findings and caveats: In all cases, repertoires were sampled only after the peak T cell response. Reports say nearly half of spike-specific TCRs go after unmutated variant regions. Females made up more of the donors, who were largely white British, and clonal diversity may have come out too low. With two AZD1222 doses given, Spike-specific TCR breadth and depth both rose.

A remark on this clone: Antigen specificity is unknown.

Clones were sequenced by immunoSEQ multiplex PCR, and TCRdb holds only the in-frame ones, with some missing. The sample includes 70,000 to 85,000 clones, about nine tenths of them seen just once. This TCR derives from an adult in good health. This specimen was peripheral blood, taken on day 0 of AZD1222 vaccination.

The CDR3: CASSLGQVTEAFF. CDR3 DNA: TGTGCCAGCAGCTTAGGACAGGTCACTGAAGCTTTCTTT. V gene TRBV11-2 combines with J gene TRBJ1-1, with D possibly being TRBD1 (6 bases). The CDR3 is 13 residues long. V was pared by 1 base and J by 4 bases, with 7 bases between. Germline V gene lookup returns CDR1 SGHAT and CDR2 FQNNGV.